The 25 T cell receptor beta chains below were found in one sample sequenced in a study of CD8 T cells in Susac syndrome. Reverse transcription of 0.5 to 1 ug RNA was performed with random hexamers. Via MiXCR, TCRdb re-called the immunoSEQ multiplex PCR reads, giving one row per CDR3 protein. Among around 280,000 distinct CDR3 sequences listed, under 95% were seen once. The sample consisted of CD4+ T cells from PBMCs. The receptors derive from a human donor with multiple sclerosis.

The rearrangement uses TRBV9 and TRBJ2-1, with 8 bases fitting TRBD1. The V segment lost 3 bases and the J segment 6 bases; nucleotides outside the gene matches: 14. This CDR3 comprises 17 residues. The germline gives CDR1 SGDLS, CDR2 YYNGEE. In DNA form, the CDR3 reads TGTGCCAGCAGCGAGAGAACCGGGACAGGCCACTCCAATGAGCAGTTCTTC. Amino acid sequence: CASSERTGTGHSNEQFF.

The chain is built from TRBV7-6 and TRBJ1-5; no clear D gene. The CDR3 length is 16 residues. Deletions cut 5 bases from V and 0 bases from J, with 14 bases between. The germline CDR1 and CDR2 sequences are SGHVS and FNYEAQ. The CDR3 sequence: CASSPRGRDSNQPQHF. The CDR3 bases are TGTGCCAGCAGCCCCCGGGGTAGGGATAGCAATCAGCCCCAGCATTTT.

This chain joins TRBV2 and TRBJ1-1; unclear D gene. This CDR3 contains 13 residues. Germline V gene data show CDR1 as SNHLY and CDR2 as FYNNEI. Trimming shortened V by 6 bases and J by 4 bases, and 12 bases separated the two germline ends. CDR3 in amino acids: CASRGLRATEAFF. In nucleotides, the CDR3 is TGTGCCAGCAGAGGACTTCGGGCCACTGAAGCTTTCTTT.

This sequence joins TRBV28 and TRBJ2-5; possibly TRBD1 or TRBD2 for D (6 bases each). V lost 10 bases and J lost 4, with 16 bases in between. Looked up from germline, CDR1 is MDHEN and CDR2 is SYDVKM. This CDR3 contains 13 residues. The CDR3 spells CATEEGVGETQYF. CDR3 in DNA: TGTGCCACGGAGGAGGGGGTGGGAGAGACCCAGTACTTC.

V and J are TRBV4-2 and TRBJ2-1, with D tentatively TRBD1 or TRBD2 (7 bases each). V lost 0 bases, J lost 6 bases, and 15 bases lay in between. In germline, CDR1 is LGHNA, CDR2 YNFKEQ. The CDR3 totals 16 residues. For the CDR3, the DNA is TGTGCCAGCAGCCAAGATCCGAGCGGGACAGTCAATGAGCAGTTCTTC. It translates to CASSQDPSGTVNEQFF.

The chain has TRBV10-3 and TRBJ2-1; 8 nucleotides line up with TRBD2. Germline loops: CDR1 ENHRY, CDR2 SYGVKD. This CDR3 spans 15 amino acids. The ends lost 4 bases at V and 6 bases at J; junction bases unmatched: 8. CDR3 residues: CAISVPTSVSNEQFF. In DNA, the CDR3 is TGTGCCATCAGTGTCCCGACTAGCGTGAGCAATGAGCAGTTCTTC.

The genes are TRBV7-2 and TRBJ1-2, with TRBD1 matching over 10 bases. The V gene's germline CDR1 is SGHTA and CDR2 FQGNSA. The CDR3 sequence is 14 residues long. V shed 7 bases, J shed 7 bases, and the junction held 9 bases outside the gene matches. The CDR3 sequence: CASKFAGTGVGYTF. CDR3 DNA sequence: TGTGCCAGCAAGTTCGCAGGGACAGGGGTTGGCTACACCTTC.

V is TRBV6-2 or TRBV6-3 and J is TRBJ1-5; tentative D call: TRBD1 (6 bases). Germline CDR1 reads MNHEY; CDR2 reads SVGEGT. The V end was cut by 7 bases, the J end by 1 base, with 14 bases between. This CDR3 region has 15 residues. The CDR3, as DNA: TGTGCCAGCATCGCGGACAGAGCCAGCAATCAGCCCCAGCATTTT. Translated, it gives CASIADRASNQPQHF.

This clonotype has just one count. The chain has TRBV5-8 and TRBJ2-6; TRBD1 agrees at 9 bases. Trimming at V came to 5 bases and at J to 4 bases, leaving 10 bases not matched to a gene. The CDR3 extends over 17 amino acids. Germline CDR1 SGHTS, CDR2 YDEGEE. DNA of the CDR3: TGTGCCAGCAGGCTAACAGGGGGCGCGGAAGGGGCCAACGTCCTGACTTTC. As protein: CASRLTGGAEGANVLTF. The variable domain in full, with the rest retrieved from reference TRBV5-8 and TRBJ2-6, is EAGVTQSPTHLIKTRGQQATLRCSPISGHTSVYWYQQALGLGLQFLLWYDEGEERNRGNFPPRFSGRQFPNYSSELNVNALELEDSALYLCASRLTGGAEGANVLTFGAGSRLTVL.

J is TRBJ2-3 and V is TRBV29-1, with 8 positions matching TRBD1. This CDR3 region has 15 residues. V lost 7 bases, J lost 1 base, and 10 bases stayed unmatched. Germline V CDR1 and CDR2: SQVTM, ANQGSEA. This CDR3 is CSAAPTGGRTDTQYF. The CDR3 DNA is TGCAGCGCCGCCCCCACAGGGGGTCGCACAGATACGCAGTATTTT.

CDR3 bases: TGCAGCGTCCGATGGGTGAATGAAAAACTGTTTTTT. Amino acid sequence: CSVRWVNEKLFF. The V call is TRBV29-1, the J call TRBJ1-4, with D unclear. The germline gives CDR1 SQVTM, CDR2 ANQGSEA. The CDR3 length is 12 residues. The V end lost 6 bases, the J end lost 5 bases, and 10 bases lay between the germline ends.

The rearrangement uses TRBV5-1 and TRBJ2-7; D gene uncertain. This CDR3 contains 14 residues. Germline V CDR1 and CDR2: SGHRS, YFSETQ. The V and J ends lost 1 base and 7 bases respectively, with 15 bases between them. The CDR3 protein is CASSLSLSVGEQYF. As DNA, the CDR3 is TGCGCCAGCAGCTTGAGTTTATCCGTGGGAGAGCAGTACTTC.

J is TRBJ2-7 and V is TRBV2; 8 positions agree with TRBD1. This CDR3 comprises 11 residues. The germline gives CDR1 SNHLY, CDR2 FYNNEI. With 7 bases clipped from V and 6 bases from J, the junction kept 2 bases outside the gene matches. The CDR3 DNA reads TGTGCCAGCACGGACAGGGTCGAGCAGTACTTC. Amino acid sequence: CASTDRVEQYF.

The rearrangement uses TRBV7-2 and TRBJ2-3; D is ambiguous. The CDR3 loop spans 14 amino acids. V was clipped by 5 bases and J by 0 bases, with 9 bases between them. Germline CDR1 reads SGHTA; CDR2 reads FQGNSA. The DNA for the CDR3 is TGTGCCAGCAGCACGAGACAAAGCACAGATACGCAGTATTTT. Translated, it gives CASSTRQSTDTQYF.

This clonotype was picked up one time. CDR3 in DNA: TGCAGCGTTGGTTCCAATCCCACCGGGGAGCTGTTTTTT. This encodes CSVGSNPTGELFF. The rearrangement links TRBV29-1 to TRBJ2-2, with D uncertain. V dropped 4 bases and J dropped 4 bases, with 10 bases sitting between them. The CDR3 totals 13 residues. CDR1 is SQVTM and CDR2 is ANQGSEA in the germline V gene.

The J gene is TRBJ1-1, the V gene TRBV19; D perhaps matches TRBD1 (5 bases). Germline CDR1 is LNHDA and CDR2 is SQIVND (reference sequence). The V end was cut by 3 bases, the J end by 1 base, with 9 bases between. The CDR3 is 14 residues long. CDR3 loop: CASSITGQNTEAFF. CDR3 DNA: TGTGCCAGTAGTATTACCGGACAGAACACTGAAGCTTTCTTT.

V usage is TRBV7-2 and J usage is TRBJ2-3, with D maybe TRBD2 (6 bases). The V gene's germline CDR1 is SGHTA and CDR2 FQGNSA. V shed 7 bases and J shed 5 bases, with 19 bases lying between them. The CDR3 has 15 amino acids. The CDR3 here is CASTRSSVVKDTQYF. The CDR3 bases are TGTGCCAGCACCCGTTCTAGCGTCGTGAAAGATACGCAGTATTTT. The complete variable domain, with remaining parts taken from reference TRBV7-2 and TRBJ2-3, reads GAGVSQSPSNKVTEKGKDVELRCDPISGHTALYWYRQSLGQGLEFLIYFQGNSAPDKSGLPSDRFSAERTGGSVSTLTIQRTQQEDSAVYLCASTRSSVVKDTQYFGPGTRLTVL.

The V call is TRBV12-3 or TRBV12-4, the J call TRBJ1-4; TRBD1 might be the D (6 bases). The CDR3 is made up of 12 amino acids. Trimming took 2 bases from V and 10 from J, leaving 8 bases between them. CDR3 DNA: TGTGCCAGCAGTTTATCCAGGGGAAAACTGTTTTTT. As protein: CASSLSRGKLFF.

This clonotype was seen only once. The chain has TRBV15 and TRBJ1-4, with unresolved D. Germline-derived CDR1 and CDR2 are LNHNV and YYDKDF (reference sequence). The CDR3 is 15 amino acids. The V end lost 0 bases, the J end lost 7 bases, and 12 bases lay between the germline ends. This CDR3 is CATSREGGRSEKLFF. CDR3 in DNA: TGTGCCACCAGCAGAGAGGGTGGGAGGAGTGAAAAACTGTTTTTT.

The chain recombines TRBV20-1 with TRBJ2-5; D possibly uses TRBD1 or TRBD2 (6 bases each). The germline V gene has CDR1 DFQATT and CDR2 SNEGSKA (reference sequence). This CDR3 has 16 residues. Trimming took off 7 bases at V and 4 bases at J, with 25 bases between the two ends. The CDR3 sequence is CSVLGGSLLARETQYF. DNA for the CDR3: TGCAGTGTTCTGGGGGGCAGTCTGTTAGCGAGAGAGACCCAGTACTTC.

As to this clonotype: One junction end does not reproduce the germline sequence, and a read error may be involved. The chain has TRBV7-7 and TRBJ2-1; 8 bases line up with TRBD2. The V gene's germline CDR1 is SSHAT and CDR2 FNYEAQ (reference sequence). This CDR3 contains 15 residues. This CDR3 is CASSPRTSPDNEQFF. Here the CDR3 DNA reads TGTGCTAGCAGCCCCAGGACTAGCCCAGACAATGAGCAGTTCTTC.

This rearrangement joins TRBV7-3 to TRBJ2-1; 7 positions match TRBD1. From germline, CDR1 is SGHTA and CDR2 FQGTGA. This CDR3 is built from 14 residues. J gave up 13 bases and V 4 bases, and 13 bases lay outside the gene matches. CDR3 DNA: TGTGCCAGCAGCTCCCCGGGACAGCCGACCCCCCAGTTCTTC. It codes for CASSSPGQPTPQFF. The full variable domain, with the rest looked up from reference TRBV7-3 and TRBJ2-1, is GAGVSQTPSNKVTEKGKYVELRCDPISGHTALYWYRQSLGQGPEFLIYFQGTGAADDSGLPNDRFFAVRPEGSVSTLKIQRTERGDSAVYLCASSSPGQPTPQFFGPGTRLTVL.

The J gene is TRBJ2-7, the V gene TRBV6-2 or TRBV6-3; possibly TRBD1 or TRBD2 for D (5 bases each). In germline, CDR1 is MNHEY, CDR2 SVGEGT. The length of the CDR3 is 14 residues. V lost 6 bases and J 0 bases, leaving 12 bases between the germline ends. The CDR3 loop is CASRWDGTSYEQYF. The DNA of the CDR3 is TGTGCCAGCAGATGGGACGGCACCTCCTACGAGCAGTACTTC.

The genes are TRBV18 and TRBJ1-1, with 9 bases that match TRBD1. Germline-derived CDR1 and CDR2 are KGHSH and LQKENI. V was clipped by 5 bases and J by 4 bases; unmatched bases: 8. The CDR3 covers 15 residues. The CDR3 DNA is TGTGCCAGCTCAGCAACAGGGGGCGAGTCCACTGAAGCTTTCTTT. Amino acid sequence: CASSATGGESTEAFF.

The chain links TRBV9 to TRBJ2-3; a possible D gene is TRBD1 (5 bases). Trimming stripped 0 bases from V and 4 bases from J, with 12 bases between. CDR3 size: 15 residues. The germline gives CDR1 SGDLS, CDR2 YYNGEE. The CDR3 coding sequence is TGTGCCAGCAGCGTAGAAGGGGTTGGCGCAGATACGCAGTATTTT. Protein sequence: CASSVEGVGADTQYF. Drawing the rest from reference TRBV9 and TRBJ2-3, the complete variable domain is DSGVTQTPKHLITATGQRVTLRCSPRSGDLSVYWYQQSLDQGLQFLIQYYNGEERAKGNILERFSAQQFPDLHSELNLSSLELGDSALYFCASSVEGVGADTQYFGPGTRLTVL.